Sequencing of this T cell receptor (beta chain) was carried out in a study of Ad26.COV2.S vaccination and SARS-CoV-2 variants. Study-wide points: Vaccine recipients and placebo recipients showed similar non-spike TCR breadth.

As to treatment: roughly 20 received Ad26.COV2.S at low or high dose, single or two shots; several received placebo; per-sample allocation not given. Vaccine and placebo recipients were sampled on day 63 after the first injection. Assay used: immunoSEQ multiplex PCR; TCRdb lists only in-frame clones, some missing. The data hold about 400,000 clones, with 70% to 90% observed a single time. V was cut by 0 bases and J by 7 bases, with 12 bases left in between. Germline values: CDR1 MNHEY, CDR2 SVGAGI. The CDR3 consists of 15 residues. Details on this clone: Its specificity is not known. The sample contains more than one DNA sequence encoding this CDR3.

J is TRBJ1-4 and V is TRBV6-5; perhaps TRBD1 as D (6 bases). The origin of this receptor is a person between 18 and 60 years old who received the Ad26.COV2.S COVID-19 vaccine or a placebo. Material: peripheral blood, obtained in a trial of Ad26.COV2.S vaccine versus placebo. CDR3 nucleotides: TGTGCCAGCAGTTACTCGGCAGGGGAAGGTGAAAAACTGTTTTTT. Encoded protein: CASSYSAGEGEKLFF.